This T cell receptor (beta chain) was observed in a study of CD8 T cells in ankylosing spondylitis (dated by TCRdb to 2016 to 2017). Regarding the study in general: The study profiled T cell receptor beta repertoires in healthy donors and ankylosing spondylitis patients to find disease-linked TCR variants. The full study cohort comprised around 23 ankylosing spondylitis patients and some 100 healthy donors. Peripheral blood was sampled, and synovial fluid was also collected from ankylosing spondylitis patients.

On this clonotype itself: Its antigen remains undetermined. No much larger clonotype is one base removed from it; base qualities were not supplied.

Paper-wide results and their limitations: Significant enrichment of the disease-linked clones was reported in matched synovial fluid samples from ankylosing spondylitis patients. A CD8+ phenotype was shown by the disease-linked clones, which were found at relatively low frequencies in peripheral blood. A TCR beta motif of eight highly homologous amino acid variants appeared characteristic of blood from ankylosing spondylitis patients. Some motif variants had previously been reported in the synovial fluid and blood of reactive arthritis patients, which suggests shared mechanisms of disease initiation.

Trimming costs V 1 base and J 7 bases, and their ends lie 14 bases apart. The CDR3 starts with the cysteine, ends with the phenylalanine, and has 14 residues. Just CDR3 DNA is preserved here, 42 bases in frame from base 1. Sequences SGHKS (CDR1) and YYEKEE (CDR2) are obtained from the germline V gene (reference sequence). Sequencing took place on an Illumina HiSeq 2500. Quantitative 5'-RACE with molecular barcodes was the method used to prepare the TCR beta libraries. The source study handled its data this way. Disease-linked TCR variants were identified with a new computational method built on a probabilistic model of VDJ rearrangement. TCRdb reprocessing: public reads trimmed at Q25 with fastp, clones called with MiXCR, in-frame beta chains kept. For every CDR3 protein sequence, its rows merge into one entry that carries the most common genes and DNA. The V and J calls, along with clone size, are taken from TCRdb and not from the paper's own processing. The sample table lists about 360,000 distinct CDR3 sequences, approximately 22% of them with a count of one. The ten largest clones add up to under 15% of the sample.

The clonotype originates from a male donor with ankylosing spondylitis or in good health (not recorded which). The V and J genes are TRBV5-5 and TRBJ1-2; a confident D gene designation cannot be given. Sequenced: blood, either unsorted or a sorted T cell fraction (not recorded which). The sequenced DNA: TGTGCCAGCAGCTTGTCTCGGCCAGCCCCTGGCTACACCTTC. It codes for CASSLSRPAPGYTF.